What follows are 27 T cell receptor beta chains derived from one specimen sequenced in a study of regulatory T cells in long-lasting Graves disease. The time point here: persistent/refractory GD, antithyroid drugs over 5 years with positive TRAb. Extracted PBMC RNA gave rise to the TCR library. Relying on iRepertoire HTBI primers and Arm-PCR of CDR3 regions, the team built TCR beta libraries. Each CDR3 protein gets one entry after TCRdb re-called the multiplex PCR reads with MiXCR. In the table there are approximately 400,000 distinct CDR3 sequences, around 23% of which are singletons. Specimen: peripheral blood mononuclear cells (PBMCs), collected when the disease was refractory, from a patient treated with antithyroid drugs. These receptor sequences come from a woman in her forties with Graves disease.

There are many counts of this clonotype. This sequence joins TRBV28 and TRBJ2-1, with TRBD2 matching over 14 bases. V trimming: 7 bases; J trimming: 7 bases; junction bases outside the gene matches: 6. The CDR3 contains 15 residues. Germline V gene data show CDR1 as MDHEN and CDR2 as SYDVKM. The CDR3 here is CASITRTSGRNEQFF. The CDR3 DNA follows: TGTGCCAGCATTACGAGGACTAGCGGGAGGAATGAGCAGTTCTTC.

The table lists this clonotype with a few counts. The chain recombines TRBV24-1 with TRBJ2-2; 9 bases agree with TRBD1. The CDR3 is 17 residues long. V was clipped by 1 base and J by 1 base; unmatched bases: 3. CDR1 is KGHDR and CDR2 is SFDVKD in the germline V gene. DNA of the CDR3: TGTGCCACCAGTGATTTAAAGGACAGGGGGAACACCGGGGAGCTGTTTTTT. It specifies CATSDLKDRGNTGELFF.

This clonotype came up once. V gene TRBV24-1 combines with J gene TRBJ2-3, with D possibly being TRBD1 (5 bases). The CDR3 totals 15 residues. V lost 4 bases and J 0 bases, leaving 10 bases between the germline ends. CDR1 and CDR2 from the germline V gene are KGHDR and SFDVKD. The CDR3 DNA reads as TGTGCCACCAGTGAAGGGGTTTCTAGCACAGATACGCAGTATTTT. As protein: CATSEGVSSTDTQYF.

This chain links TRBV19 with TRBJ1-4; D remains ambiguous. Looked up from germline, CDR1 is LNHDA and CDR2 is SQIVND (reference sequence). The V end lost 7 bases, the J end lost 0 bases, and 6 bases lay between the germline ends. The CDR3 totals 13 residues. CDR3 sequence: CASTGATNEKLFF. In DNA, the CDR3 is TGTGCCAGTACTGGGGCAACTAATGAAAAACTGTTTTTT.

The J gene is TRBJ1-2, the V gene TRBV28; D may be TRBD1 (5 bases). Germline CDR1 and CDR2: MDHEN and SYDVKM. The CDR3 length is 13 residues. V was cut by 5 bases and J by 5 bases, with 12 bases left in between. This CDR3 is CASSRGTEYGYTF. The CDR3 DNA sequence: TGTGCCAGCAGTCGAGGGACGGAATATGGCTACACCTTC.

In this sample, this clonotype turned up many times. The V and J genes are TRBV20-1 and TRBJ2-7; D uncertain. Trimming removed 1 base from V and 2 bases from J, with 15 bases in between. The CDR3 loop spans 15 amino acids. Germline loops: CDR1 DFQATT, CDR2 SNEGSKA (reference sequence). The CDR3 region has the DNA TGCAGTGCTAGAGTAAATGGTCCGGCGGCCTACGAGCAGTACTTC. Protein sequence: CSARVNGPAAYEQYF.

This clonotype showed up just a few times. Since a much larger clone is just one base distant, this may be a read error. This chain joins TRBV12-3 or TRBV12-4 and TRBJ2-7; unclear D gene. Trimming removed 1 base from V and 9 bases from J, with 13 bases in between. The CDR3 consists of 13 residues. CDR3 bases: TGTGCCAGCAGTTTAGACCCCCAAAACGGGCAGTACTTC. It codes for CASSLDPQNGQYF.

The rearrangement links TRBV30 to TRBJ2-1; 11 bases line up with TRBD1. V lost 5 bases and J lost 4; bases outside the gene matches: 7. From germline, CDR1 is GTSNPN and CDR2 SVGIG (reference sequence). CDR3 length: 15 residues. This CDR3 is CAWEQGTGGYNEQFF. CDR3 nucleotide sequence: TGTGCCTGGGAGCAAGGGACAGGGGGTTACAATGAGCAGTTCTTC.

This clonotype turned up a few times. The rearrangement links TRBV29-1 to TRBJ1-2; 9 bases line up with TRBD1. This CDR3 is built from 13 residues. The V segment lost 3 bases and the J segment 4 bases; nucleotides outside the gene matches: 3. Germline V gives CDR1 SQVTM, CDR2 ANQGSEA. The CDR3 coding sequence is TGCAGCGTTGAGGACAGGGGAAGCTATGGCTACACCTTC. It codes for CSVEDRGSYGYTF. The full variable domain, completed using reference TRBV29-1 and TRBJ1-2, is SAVISQKPSRDICQRGTSLTIQCQVDSQVTMMFWYRQQPGQSLTLIATANQGSEATYESGFVIDKFPISRPNLTFSTLTVSNMSPEDSSIYLCSVEDRGSYGYTFGSGTRLTVV.

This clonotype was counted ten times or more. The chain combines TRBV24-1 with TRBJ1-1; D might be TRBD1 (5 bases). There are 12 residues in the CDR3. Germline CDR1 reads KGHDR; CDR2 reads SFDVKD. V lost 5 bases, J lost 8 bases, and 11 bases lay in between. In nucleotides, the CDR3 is TGTGCCACCAGTGGCGAGACAGCAGAAGCTTTCTTT. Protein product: CATSGETAEAFF.

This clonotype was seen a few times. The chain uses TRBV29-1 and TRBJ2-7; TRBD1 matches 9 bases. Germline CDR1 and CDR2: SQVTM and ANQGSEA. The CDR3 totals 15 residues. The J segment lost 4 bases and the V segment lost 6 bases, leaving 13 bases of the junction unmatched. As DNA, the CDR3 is TGCAGCGTAATCTCACAGGGGGCGCGGAATTACGAGCAGTACTTC. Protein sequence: CSVISQGARNYEQYF.

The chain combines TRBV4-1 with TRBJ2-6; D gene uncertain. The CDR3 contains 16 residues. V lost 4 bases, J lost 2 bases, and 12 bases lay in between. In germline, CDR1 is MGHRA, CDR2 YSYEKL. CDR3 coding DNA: TGCGCCAGCAGCCGGGTTCTGAATACTGGGGCCAACGTCCTGACTTTC. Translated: CASSRVLNTGANVLTF.

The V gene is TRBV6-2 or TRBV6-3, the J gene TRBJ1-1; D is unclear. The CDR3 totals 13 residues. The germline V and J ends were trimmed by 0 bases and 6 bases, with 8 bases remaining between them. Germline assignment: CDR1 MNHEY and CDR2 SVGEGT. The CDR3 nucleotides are TGTGCCAGCAGTTACTCGGTCAAAGCTGAAGCTTTCTTT. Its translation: CASSYSVKAEAFF.

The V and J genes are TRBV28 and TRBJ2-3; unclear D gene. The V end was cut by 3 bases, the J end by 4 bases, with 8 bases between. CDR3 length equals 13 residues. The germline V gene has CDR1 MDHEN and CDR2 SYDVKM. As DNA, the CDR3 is TGTGCCAGCAGTTTGACGGTGGCAGATACGCAGTATTTT. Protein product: CASSLTVADTQYF. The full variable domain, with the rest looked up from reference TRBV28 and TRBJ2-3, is DVKVTQSSRYLVKRTGEKVFLECVQDMDHENMFWYRQDPGLGLRLIYFSYDVKMKEKGDIPEGYSVSREKKERFSLILESASTNQTSMYLCASSLTVADTQYFGPGTRLTVL.

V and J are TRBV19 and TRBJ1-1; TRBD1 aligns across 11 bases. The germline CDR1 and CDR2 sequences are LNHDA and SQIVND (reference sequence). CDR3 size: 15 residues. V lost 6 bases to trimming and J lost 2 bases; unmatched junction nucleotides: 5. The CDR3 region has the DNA TGTGCCAGTAGGGACAGGGGGCCAGGAAACACTGAAGCTTTCTTT. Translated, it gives CASRDRGPGNTEAFF. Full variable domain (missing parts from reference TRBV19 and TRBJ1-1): DGGITQSPKYLFRKEGQNVTLSCEQNLNHDAMYWYRQDPGQGLRLIYYSQIVNDFQKGDIAEGYSVSREKKESFPLTVTSAQKNPTAFYLCASRDRGPGNTEAFFGQGTRLTVV.

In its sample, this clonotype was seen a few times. Here the CDR3 reads CSVELQRGPNEQFF. The CDR3 DNA follows: TGCAGCGTTGAGCTTCAGCGGGGGCCGAATGAGCAGTTCTTC. The rearrangement joins TRBV29-1 to TRBJ2-1; 8 positions agree with TRBD2. With 3 bases clipped from V and 7 bases from J, the junction kept 8 bases outside the gene matches. Looked up from germline, CDR1 is SQVTM and CDR2 is ANQGSEA. This CDR3 contains 14 residues.

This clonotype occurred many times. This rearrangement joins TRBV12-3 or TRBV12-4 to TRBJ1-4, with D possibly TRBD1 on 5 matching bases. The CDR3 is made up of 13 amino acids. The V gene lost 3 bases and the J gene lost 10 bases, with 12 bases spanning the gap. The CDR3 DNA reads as TGTGCCAGCAGTTTGGACACCAAAGGAAAACTGTTTTTT. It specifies CASSLDTKGKLFF.

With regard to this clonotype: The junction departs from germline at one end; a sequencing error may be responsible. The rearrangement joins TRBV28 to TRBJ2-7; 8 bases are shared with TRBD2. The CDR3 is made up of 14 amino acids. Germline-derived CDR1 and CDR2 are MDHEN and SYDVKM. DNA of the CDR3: TGTGCCAGCAGCGGGGGGGGACCGAACTACGAGCAGCACTTC. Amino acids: CASSGGGPNYEQHF.

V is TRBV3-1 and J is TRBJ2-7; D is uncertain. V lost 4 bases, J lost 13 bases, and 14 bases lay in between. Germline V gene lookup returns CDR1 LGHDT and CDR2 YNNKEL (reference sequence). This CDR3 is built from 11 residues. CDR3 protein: CASSRKTVVYF. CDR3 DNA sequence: TGTGCCAGCAGCCGCAAGACTGTAGTATACTTC.

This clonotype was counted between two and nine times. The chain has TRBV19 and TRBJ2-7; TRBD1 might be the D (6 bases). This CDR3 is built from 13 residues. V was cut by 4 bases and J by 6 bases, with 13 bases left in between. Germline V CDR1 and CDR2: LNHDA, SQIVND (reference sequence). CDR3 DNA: TGTGCCAGTAGTAGGGGACATCTGAGCGAGCAGTACTTC. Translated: CASSRGHLSEQYF.

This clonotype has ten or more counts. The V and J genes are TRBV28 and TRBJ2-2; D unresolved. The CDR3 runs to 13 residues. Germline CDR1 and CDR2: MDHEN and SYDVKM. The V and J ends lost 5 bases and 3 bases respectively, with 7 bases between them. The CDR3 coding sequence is TGTGCCAGCAGTCCCCCAGACACCGGGGAGCTGTTTTTT. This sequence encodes CASSPPDTGELFF.

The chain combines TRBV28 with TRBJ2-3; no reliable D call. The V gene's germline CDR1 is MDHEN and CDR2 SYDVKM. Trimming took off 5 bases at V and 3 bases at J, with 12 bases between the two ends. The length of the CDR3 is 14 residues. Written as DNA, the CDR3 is TGTGCCAGCAGTCGATTCCCCCAGACAGATACGCAGTATTTT. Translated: CASSRFPQTDTQYF.

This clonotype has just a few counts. The CDR3 spells CASSPGDQGLGEKLFF. In nucleotides, the CDR3 is TGTGCCAGCTCACCGGGGGACCAAGGCCTCGGTGAAAAACTGTTTTTT. The chain joins TRBV18 to TRBJ1-4; TRBD1 might be the D (5 bases). This CDR3 contains 16 residues. Germline CDR1 KGHSH, CDR2 LQKENI. V was cut by 3 bases and J by 7 bases, with 18 bases left in between.

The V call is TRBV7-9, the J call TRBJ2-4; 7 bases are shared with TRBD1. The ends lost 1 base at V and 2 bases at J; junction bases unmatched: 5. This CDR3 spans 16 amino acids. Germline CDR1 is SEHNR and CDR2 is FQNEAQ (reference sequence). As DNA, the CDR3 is TGTGCCAGCAGCTTAGGACAGGGAATTACCAAAAACATTCAGTACTTC. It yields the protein CASSLGQGITKNIQYF. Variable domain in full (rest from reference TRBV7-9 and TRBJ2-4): DTGVSQNPRHKITKRGQNVTFRCDPISEHNRLYWYRQTLGQGPEFLTYFQNEAQLEKSRLLSDRFSAERPKGSFSTLEIQRTEQGDSAMYLCASSLGQGITKNIQYFGAGTRLSVL.

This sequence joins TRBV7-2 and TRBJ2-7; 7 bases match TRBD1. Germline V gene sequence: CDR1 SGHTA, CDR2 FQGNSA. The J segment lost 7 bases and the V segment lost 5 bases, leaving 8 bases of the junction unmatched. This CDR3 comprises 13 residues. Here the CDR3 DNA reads TGTGCCAGCAGCCTTACAGGGGCCCGGGAGCAGTACTTC. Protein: CASSLTGAREQYF. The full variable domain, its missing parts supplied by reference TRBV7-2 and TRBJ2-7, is GAGVSQSPSNKVTEKGKDVELRCDPISGHTALYWYRQSLGQGLEFLIYFQGNSAPDKSGLPSDRFSAERTGGSVSTLTIQRTQQEDSAVYLCASSLTGAREQYFGPGTRLTVT.

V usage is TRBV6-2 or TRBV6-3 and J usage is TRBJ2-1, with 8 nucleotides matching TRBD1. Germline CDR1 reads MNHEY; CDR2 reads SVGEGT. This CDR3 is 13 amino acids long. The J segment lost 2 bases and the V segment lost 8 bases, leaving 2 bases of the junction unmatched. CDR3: CASGQGAYNEQFF. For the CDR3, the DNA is TGTGCCAGCGGACAGGGTGCCTACAATGAGCAGTTCTTC.

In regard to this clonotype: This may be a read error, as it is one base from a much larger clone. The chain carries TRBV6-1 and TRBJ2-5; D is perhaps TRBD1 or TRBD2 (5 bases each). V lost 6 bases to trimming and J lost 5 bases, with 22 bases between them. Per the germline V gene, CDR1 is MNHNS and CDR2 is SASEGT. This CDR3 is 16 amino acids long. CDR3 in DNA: TGTGCCAGCAGCTCAATCGACTCCGGGGCCGTGGAGACCCAGTACTTC. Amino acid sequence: CASSSIDSGAVETQYF.